The 21 T cell receptor beta chains below come from one sample, sequenced in a study of cytomegalovirus exposure and HLA in healthy donors. A multiplex PCR was run with 60 Vbeta primers and 13 Jbeta primers. Sequencing was performed with immunoSEQ multiplex PCR; in TCRdb, only in-frame clones are kept and a portion is missing. The table has 180,000 or so clones, about 77% seen once. Source material: PBMCs. All receptors come from a woman under 40 in good health and CMV-seropositive.

Here the CDR3 DNA reads TGTGCCAGCAGCGACCCCGAGATGGCCCGCGGGACAGCCTCTTACAATGAGCAGTTCTTC. Translation: CASSDPEMARGTASYNEQFF. The genes are TRBV9 and TRBJ2-1; D is perhaps TRBD1 (7 bases). V lost 3 bases, J lost 4 bases, and 29 bases lay in between. CDR1 and CDR2 (germline): SGDLS, YYNGEE. The length of the CDR3 is 20 residues.

V and J are TRBV4-2 and TRBJ1-2; TRBD1 might be the D (5 bases). Trimming stripped 1 base from V and 8 bases from J, with 8 bases between. This CDR3 contains 12 residues. Germline assignment: CDR1 LGHNA and CDR2 YNFKEQ. The CDR3 spells CASSQVGGGYTF. Here the CDR3 DNA reads TGTGCCAGCAGCCAAGTTGGGGGGGGCTACACCTTC.

The chain combines TRBV7-3 with TRBJ2-7, with a weak D call TRBD1 (6 bases). Germline V gene lookup returns CDR1 SGHTA and CDR2 FQGTGA. The length of the CDR3 is 15 residues. Trimming took off 0 bases at V and 3 bases at J, with 12 bases between the two ends. CDR3 in DNA: TGTGCCAGCAGCTTAACGGGCGAACAGGGCTACGAGCAGTACTTC. Its translation: CASSLTGEQGYEQYF.

This clone has more than one count but fewer than ten. This chain links TRBV9 with TRBJ2-2; D is unclear. V was cut by 4 bases and J by 0 bases, with 4 bases left in between. CDR3 size: 13 residues. Germline V CDR1 and CDR2: SGDLS, YYNGEE. CDR3 loop: CASSPTNTGELFF. In DNA, the CDR3 is TGTGCCAGCAGCCCAACGAACACCGGGGAGCTGTTTTTT.

This chain links TRBV28 with TRBJ1-4; no clear D gene. Trimming pared 3 bases from V and 4 bases from J, leaving 6 bases between. This CDR3 region has 13 residues. Germline V lookup: CDR1 MDHEN, CDR2 SYDVKM. The CDR3 spells CASSFQINEKLFF. CDR3 nucleotides: TGTGCCAGCAGTTTCCAGATTAATGAAAAACTGTTTTTT.

The chain couples TRBV27 to TRBJ1-4; D uncertain. The CDR3 is made up of 12 amino acids. The V gene's germline CDR1 is MNHEY and CDR2 SMNVEV (reference sequence). Trimming left V 6 bases short and J 8 bases short, with 10 bases between. DNA for the CDR3: TGTGCCAGCAGCATAGCGGGAGAAAAACTGTTTTTT. Protein product: CASSIAGEKLFF.

The chain recombines TRBV4-1 with TRBJ2-1, with D tentatively TRBD1 (6 bases). V was pared by 3 bases and J by 5 bases, with 17 bases between. CDR3 length: 16 residues. Germline CDR1 is MGHRA and CDR2 is YSYEKL. The CDR3 DNA reads TGCGCCAGCAGCCAGTATCCGGGACGGACAGACAATGAGCAGTTCTTC. This sequence encodes CASSQYPGRTDNEQFF.

The CDR3 region has the DNA TGTGCCAGCAGCTTAGGGTGGGGCCCCACAGATACGCAGTATTTT. Amino acid sequence: CASSLGWGPTDTQYF. J is TRBJ2-3 and V is TRBV5-6; the D gene is possibly TRBD1 (5 bases). With 2 bases removed from V and 2 bases from J, the gap between germline ends came to 12 bases. CDR1 and CDR2 (germline): SGHDT, YYEEEE. This CDR3 is 15 amino acids long. The variable domain in full, with the rest retrieved from reference TRBV5-6 and TRBJ2-3, is DAGVTQSPTHLIKTRGQQVTLRCSPKSGHDTVSWYQQALGQGPQFIFQYYEEEERQRGNFPDRFSGHQFPNYSSELNVNALLLGDSALYLCASSLGWGPTDTQYFGPGTRLTVL.

The CDR3 here is CASSLYRGESYEQYF. CDR3 in DNA: TGCGCCAGCAGCCTCTACAGGGGTGAGTCCTACGAGCAGTACTTC. The chain joins TRBV5-1 to TRBJ2-7, with 7 bases lining up with TRBD1. The trim removed 4 bases at V and 1 base at J, leaving 8 bases unmatched. Germline-derived CDR1 and CDR2 are SGHRS and YFSETQ. The CDR3 totals 15 residues.

V gene TRBV29-1 combines with J gene TRBJ1-2, with D perhaps matching TRBD1 (6 bases). The V and J ends lost 5 bases and 2 bases respectively, with 9 bases between them. The CDR3 runs to 12 residues. Germline-derived CDR1 and CDR2 are SQVTM and ANQGSEA. CDR3 nucleotide sequence: TGCAGCGTTCGCGACAGGAACTATGGCTACACCTTC. Protein sequence: CSVRDRNYGYTF.

This clone occurred a few times. This sequence joins TRBV19 and TRBJ2-3; weak D call: TRBD1 (6 bases). Germline loops: CDR1 LNHDA, CDR2 SQIVND (reference sequence). The V gene lost 1 base and the J gene lost 4 bases, with 6 bases spanning the gap. The CDR3 consists of 13 residues. The chain's CDR3 is CASSIGQADTQYF. In DNA form, the CDR3 reads TGTGCCAGTAGTATAGGACAGGCAGATACGCAGTATTTT.

This chain uses TRBV6-6 with TRBJ2-7; 11 bases align to TRBD2. The CDR3 totals 14 residues. Losses at the gene ends were 6 bases for V and 6 bases for J; bases not matched to a gene: 7. From germline, CDR1 is MNHNY and CDR2 SVGAGI (reference sequence). CDR3 sequence reads: CASRSSGGAGEQYF. CDR3 coding DNA: TGTGCCAGCAGGAGTAGCGGGGGGGCGGGCGAGCAGTACTTC.

The rearrangement uses TRBV7-9 and TRBJ2-5; TRBD2 might be the D (5 bases). Judging by the DNA end, TRBJ2-7 fits better; the J call may be wrong. There are 14 residues in the CDR3. Germline V lookup: CDR1 SEHNR, CDR2 FQNEAQ (reference sequence). The CDR3 loop reads CASIGPRGYGEQYF. The CDR3 bases are TGTGCCAGCATCGGACCCCGGGGATACGGCGAGCAGTACTTC.

As to this clone: Other DNA variants within this sample encode the same CDR3. The chain has TRBV10-2 and TRBJ1-5; D gene uncertain. From germline, CDR1 is WSHSY and CDR2 SAAADI. The CDR3 has 13 amino acids. With 2 bases removed from V and 1 base from J, the gap between germline ends came to 3 bases. In DNA, the CDR3 is TGCGCCAGCAGTGAGCGGAGCAATCAGCCCCAGCATTTT. Residues: CASSERSNQPQHF.

This chain connects TRBV5-5 to TRBJ1-2, with TRBD1 matching 12 bases. Germline V CDR1 and CDR2: SGHKS, YYEKEE (reference sequence). The V segment lost 4 bases and the J segment 3 bases; nucleotides outside the gene matches: 4. This CDR3 is 15 amino acids long. The CDR3 region is CASSPGTGGDYGYTF. The CDR3 region has the DNA TGTGCCAGCAGCCCCGGGACAGGGGGCGACTATGGCTACACCTTC.

In this sample, this clone turned up a few times. The V and J genes are TRBV6-6 and TRBJ1-5; TRBD1 is a possible D gene (6 bases). The CDR3 consists of 12 residues. The germline V gene encodes CDR1 MNHNY and CDR2 SVGAGI (reference sequence). V dropped 7 bases and J dropped 8 bases, with 12 bases sitting between them. The CDR3 reads CASKGGSEPQHF. CDR3 bases: TGTGCCAGCAAGGGGGGGTCGGAGCCCCAGCATTTT.

This chain joins TRBV5-1 and TRBJ2-7, with 8 bases lining up with TRBD2. The CDR3 runs to 15 residues. The germline V gene encodes CDR1 SGHRS and CDR2 YFSETQ. Germline trimming cut 4 bases from V and 7 bases from J; bases unmatched to any gene: 13. Here the CDR3 reads CASSPTGGTSLEQYF. CDR3 bases: TGCGCCAGCAGCCCCACGGGGGGGACCTCACTGGAGCAGTACTTC. Full variable domain (outside the CDR3, taken from reference TRBV5-1 and TRBJ2-7): KAGVTQTPRYLIKTRGQQVTLSCSPISGHRSVSWYQQTPGQGLQFLFEYFSETQRNKGNFPGRFSGRQFSNSRSEMNVSTLELGDSALYLCASSPTGGTSLEQYFGPGTRLTVT.

The gene calls are TRBV7-3 and TRBJ2-2; a weak D match, TRBD2 (5 bases). The CDR3 totals 14 residues. Germline V gene lookup returns CDR1 SGHTA and CDR2 FQGTGA. V lost 5 bases, J lost 7 bases, and 14 bases lay in between. CDR3 sequence: CASSPTTGNGELFF. CDR3 nucleotide sequence: TGTGCCAGCAGCCCCACGACGGGGAACGGGGAGCTGTTTTTT.

The chain recombines TRBV28 with TRBJ2-7; D possibly corresponds to TRBD1 (5 bases). V was trimmed by 8 bases and J by 2 bases, leaving 13 bases between them. The CDR3 is 13 residues long. Germline loops: CDR1 MDHEN, CDR2 SYDVKM. The CDR3 DNA reads TGTGCCAGCGAAAGACAGCGCCCCTACGAGCAGTACTTC. As protein: CASERQRPYEQYF.

The rearrangement uses TRBV7-2 and TRBJ1-2; the D gene is possibly TRBD1 (6 bases). The CDR3 has 13 residues. V was clipped by 5 bases and J by 2 bases, with 9 bases between them. Germline assignment: CDR1 SGHTA and CDR2 FQGNSA. CDR3: CASSHDRNYGYTF. The CDR3 coding sequence is TGTGCCAGCAGCCATGACAGGAACTATGGCTACACCTTC.

DNA for the CDR3: TGTGCCAGCTCACCTAACAGGGGGCCTTACGAGCAGTACTTC. Translating gives CASSPNRGPYEQYF. The chain employs TRBV18 and TRBJ2-7; 9 bases line up with TRBD1. V gave up 3 bases and J gave up 4 bases; unmatched junction bases: 4. The germline V gene has CDR1 KGHSH and CDR2 LQKENI. The length of the CDR3 is 14 residues.